The 3 T cell receptor beta chains reported below all come from one sample, sequenced in a study of blood T cell repertoires in COVID-19. The method was immunoSEQ multiplex PCR; TCRdb's version includes in-frame clones alone and lacks a portion of them. The sample comprises 25,000 to 35,000 clones, approximately 79% of which are singletons, and 1.8% rests with the top ten. Sequenced material: peripheral blood. These receptors were obtained from an older man with active or convalescent COVID-19.

V and J are TRBV7-6 and TRBJ1-3; D is unresolved. The V end lost 1 base, the J end lost 0 bases, and 7 bases lay between the germline ends. Germline V CDR1 and CDR2: SGHVS, FNYEAQ. The CDR3 runs 15 residues. DNA of the CDR3: TGTGCCAGCAGCTTAGGTCACTACTCTGGAAACACCATATATTTT. Residues: CASSLGHYSGNTIYF.

This chain links TRBV9 with TRBJ2-5, with 7 bases identical to TRBD2. With V trimmed by 4 bases and J by 4 bases, 10 bases remained unmatched. This CDR3 has 15 amino acids. Germline-derived CDR1 and CDR2 are SGDLS and YYNGEE. The CDR3 here is CASSPLGGIRETQYF. The CDR3 nucleotides are TGTGCCAGCAGCCCCTTGGGGGGGATTCGAGAGACCCAGTACTTC.

The chain recombines TRBV28 with TRBJ2-3; 9 bases map to TRBD2. This CDR3 is built from 16 residues. V shed 3 bases and J 5 bases; nucleotides not matched to a gene: 9. Germline CDR1 and CDR2: MDHEN and SYDVKM. The CDR3 DNA follows: TGTGCCAGCAGTTTGGGGGGGGGACTAGCAGAAGATACGCAGTATTTT. Translated: CASSLGGGLAEDTQYF.